A single sample gave rise to the 14 T cell receptor beta chains below, sequenced in a study of blood T cell repertoires in COVID-19. Repertoires were generated with immunoSEQ multiplex PCR, while TCRdb's copy carries only in-frame clones and drops some. The data contain hundreds of thousands of clones, 80% to 90% of them singletons. Sequencing was performed on peripheral blood. Receptors were obtained from a woman younger than 45 with COVID-19, enrolled during active disease.

The chain has TRBV2 and TRBJ1-2; D not resolved. Germline CDR1 is SNHLY and CDR2 is FYNNEI. The V and J ends lost 3 bases and 8 bases respectively, with 19 bases between them. CDR3 length: 15 residues. CDR3 sequence: CASSDRWTPIQGYTF. CDR3 nucleotide sequence: TGTGCCAGCAGTGACCGTTGGACTCCTATCCAAGGCTACACCTTC.

The genes are TRBV5-1 and TRBJ2-7; 7 bases map to TRBD2. The CDR3 loop spans 16 amino acids. Trimming at V came to 0 bases and at J to 2 bases, leaving 8 bases not matched to a gene. CDR1 is SGHRS, CDR2 YFSETQ, per germline. This CDR3 reads CASSLGISGRAYEQYV. CDR3 nucleotide sequence: TGCGCCAGCAGCTTGGGAATTAGCGGGCGAGCCTACGAGCAGTACGTC.

J is TRBJ1-2 and V is TRBV25-1; D is ambiguous. The CDR3 totals 13 residues. CDR1 is MGHDK and CDR2 is SYGVNS in the germline V gene. V was cut by 3 bases and J by 5 bases, with 10 bases left in between. This CDR3 is CASSDYSRYGYTF. CDR3 nucleotides: TGTGCCAGCAGTGATTATAGCCGGTATGGCTACACCTTC.

The chain has TRBV6-2 or TRBV6-3 and TRBJ1-2, with no clear D. The CDR3 consists of 16 residues. Trimming removed 4 bases at V and 0 bases at J, with 15 bases between. From germline, CDR1 is MNHEY and CDR2 SVGEGT. CDR3 bases: TGTGCCAGCAGTTCGGGAGGGTTCCGTTCTAACTATGGCTACACCTTC. Amino acids: CASSSGGFRSNYGYTF.

The genes are TRBV9 and TRBJ2-7; 8 bases are shared with TRBD1. V trimming: 3 bases; J trimming: 0 bases; junction bases outside the gene matches: 5. The CDR3 runs to 15 residues. CDR1 is SGDLS and CDR2 is YYNGEE in the germline V gene. The CDR3 nucleotides read TGTGCCAGCAGCGCCAGGGGGCGCGTCTCCTACGAGCAGTACGTC. The encoded protein is CASSARGRVSYEQYV.

The chain employs TRBV27 and TRBJ1-1; 8 bases fit TRBD1. Germline loops: CDR1 MNHEY, CDR2 SMNVEV (reference sequence). This CDR3 region has 14 residues. J lost 7 bases, V lost 2 bases, and 6 bases had no gene match. DNA for the CDR3: TGTGCCAGCAGTTTAGGCAGGGGGCAACATGAAGCTTTCTTT. As protein: CASSLGRGQHEAFF.

The chain links TRBV4-2 to TRBJ2-2; tentative D call: TRBD2 (5 bases). The V and J ends lost 0 bases and 0 bases respectively, with 14 bases between them. The V gene's germline CDR1 is LGHNA and CDR2 YNFKEQ. This CDR3 is built from 18 residues. CDR3 amino acids: CASSQDRDSIANTGELFF. The CDR3 DNA follows: TGTGCCAGCAGCCAAGATCGGGATTCCATCGCGAACACCGGGGAGCTGTTTTTT.

The rearrangement joins TRBV5-4 to TRBJ2-1, with D uncertain. The germline CDR1 and CDR2 sequences are SGHNT and YYREEE (reference sequence). CDR3 size: 15 residues. The V gene lost 5 bases and the J gene lost 6 bases, with 18 bases spanning the gap. CDR3 nucleotide sequence: TGTGCCAGCAGTTATGCGAAAGTTCCTGGCAATGAGCAGTTCTTC. Translating it yields CASSYAKVPGNEQFF.

This clone has just a few counts. The chain has TRBV6-6 and TRBJ1-1, with D perhaps matching TRBD1 (5 bases). Trimming cost V 5 bases and J 0 bases, with 19 bases left between them. CDR1 MNHNY and CDR2 SVGAGI come from the germline V gene (reference sequence). This CDR3 has 17 residues. Written as DNA, the CDR3 is TGTGCCAGCAGTCCACGGGGGGGAGGTGGAATGAACACTGAAGCTTTCTTT. It yields the protein CASSPRGGGGMNTEAFF.

The chain uses TRBV6-5 and TRBJ1-5; 8 bases fit TRBD1. CDR1 and CDR2 (germline): MNHEY, SVGAGI. The CDR3 spans 15 residues. J lost 8 bases, V lost 6 bases, and 12 bases had no gene match. CDR3 DNA: TGTGCCAGCAGCTTTGGGACAGGCACTGAGGAGCCCCAGCATTTT. Its translation is CASSFGTGTEEPQHF.

The genes are TRBV4-3 and TRBJ1-1; unclear D gene. Germline V gene lookup returns CDR1 LGHNA and CDR2 YSLEER. The CDR3 loop spans 15 amino acids. Trimming cost V 0 bases and J 4 bases, with 12 bases left between them. Here the CDR3 reads CASSQDLGRTTEAFF. CDR3 bases: TGCGCCAGCAGCCAAGATCTAGGCCGTACCACTGAAGCTTTCTTT.

The rearrangement joins TRBV5-8 to TRBJ2-4; perhaps TRBD1 as D (6 bases). Germline assignment: CDR1 SGHTS and CDR2 YDEGEE. The CDR3 consists of 14 residues. The V and J ends lost 4 bases and 8 bases respectively, with 16 bases between them. For the CDR3, the DNA is TGTGCCAGCAGCCTCCGGGGACAAGGAGACATTCAGTACTTC. It codes for CASSLRGQGDIQYF.

The CDR3 sequence: CASSRGGAETQYF. In DNA, the CDR3 is TGTGCCAGCAGCCGGGGCGGGGCGGAGACCCAGTACTTC. This chain connects TRBV3-1 (or the pseudogene TRBV3-2) to TRBJ2-5, with D possibly TRBD2 on 6 matching bases. Trimming took off 4 bases at V and 5 bases at J, with 11 bases between the two ends. This CDR3 has 13 residues. The germline CDR1 and CDR2 sequences are LGHDT and YNNKEL (reference sequence).

This clone was observed a handful of times. J is TRBJ2-1 and V is TRBV5-8, with 12 bases aligning to TRBD2. CDR1 SGHTS and CDR2 YDEGEE come from the germline V gene. The CDR3 length is 19 residues. Trimming at V came to 4 bases and at J to 3 bases, leaving 14 bases not matched to a gene. CDR3 sequence (DNA): TGTGCCAGCAGCGACACTAGCGGGAGGTCTCGGGGATTCTACAATGAGCAGTTCTTC. As protein: CASSDTSGRSRGFYNEQFF.